This T cell receptor beta chain was profiled in a study of blood T cell repertoires in COVID-19. While infection was still active, Seattle patients were enrolled and then followed longitudinally. Using immunoSEQ multiplex PCR, the repertoire was profiled, and TCRdb retains in-frame clones only, with some absent. The repertoire holds 45,000 or so clones, roughly 89% seen once, with approximately 3.8% in the top ten. Unmatched junction bases numbered 5, after V lost 4 bases and J lost 0 bases. Looked up from germline, CDR1 is SGHRS and CDR2 is YFSETQ. The CDR3 extends over 15 amino acids. The rearrangement links TRBV5-1 to TRBJ2-3; 7 nucleotides match TRBD2. This TCR was sampled from a middle-aged man with COVID-19, enrolled during active disease. Sequencing was performed on peripheral blood. This CDR3 is CASSPVGGSTDTQYF. The CDR3, as DNA: TGCGCCAGCAGCCCGGTGGGGGGGAGCACAGATACGCAGTATTTT.